The T cell receptor beta chain described here comes from a study of blood T cell repertoires in COVID-19. Study-wide context: The United States, Italy and Spain supplied acute and convalescent COVID-19 samples. Sources were T cells, B-cell-depleted T cells, or PBMCs; the material itself was cDNA or gDNA.

The germline V gene has CDR1 SGHDT and CDR2 YYEEEE. The CDR3 loop spans 12 amino acids. Between the trimmed V and J ends, which lost 6 bases and 2 bases, there was a span of 8 bases. Participants came from 20 to 25 US areas, aged roughly 18 to 95 years. Assay used: immunoSEQ multiplex PCR; TCRdb lists only in-frame clones, some missing. The sample has some 140,000 clones, roughly 80% seen once; the top ten hold under 7%. Sequenced sample: PBMCs or T cells enriched from blood (not recorded which). This chain uses TRBV5-6 with TRBJ1-1; D call uncertain. The clonotype comes from a man in his forties with acute COVID-19. The CDR3 sequence is CASNSGNTEAFF. In DNA, the CDR3 is TGTGCCAGCAACTCAGGTAACACTGAAGCTTTCTTT.